A single sample is the source of the 19 T cell receptor beta chains below, sequenced in a study of T cell repertoires in cytomegalovirus infection. In TCRdb, the reads were re-called with MiXCR into one record per CDR3 protein. Seen here are 400,000 or so distinct CDR3 sequences, over 15% observed once, and the top ten hold roughly 8.7%. Sequenced sample: PBMCs. Receptor source: a human donor in good health (CMV status not recorded). Some clones in this sample may be carry-over from other donors' samples.

A few counts support this clonotype. This chain joins TRBV2 and TRBJ1-1; D ambiguous. Looked up from germline, CDR1 is SNHLY and CDR2 is FYNNEI. This CDR3 is 16 amino acids long. V was trimmed by 5 bases and J by 0 bases, leaving 16 bases between them. CDR3 sequence: CASSNGLGKMNTEAFF. Written as DNA, the CDR3 is TGTGCCAGCAGTAACGGCCTCGGGAAGATGAACACTGAAGCTTTCTTT.

This clonotype appeared a few times. This sequence joins TRBV20-1 and TRBJ2-3; 7 bases match TRBD2. The CDR3 is made up of 15 amino acids. After removal of 1 base from V and 0 bases from J, the junction contained 4 bases not matched to a gene. Germline CDR1 reads DFQATT; CDR2 reads SNEGSKA (reference sequence). CDR3 DNA: TGCAGTGCTAGAGTTGGGGGGGGAAGCACAGATACGCAGTATTTT. As protein: CSARVGGGSTDTQYF.

This clonotype was seen only once. The J gene is TRBJ2-5, the V gene TRBV27, with D unresolved. The CDR3 is 15 amino acids. Germline V lookup: CDR1 MNHEY, CDR2 SMNVEV (reference sequence). V gave up 0 bases and J gave up 4 bases, with 12 bases separating them. The CDR3 here is CASSLSGFPGETQYF. The CDR3 DNA reads as TGTGCCAGCAGTTTATCCGGGTTTCCCGGAGAGACCCAGTACTTC.

This clonotype was recorded a few times. V is TRBV5-4 and J is TRBJ2-3; 8 nucleotides align to TRBD2. Germline V gene sequence: CDR1 SGHNT, CDR2 YYREEE (reference sequence). V was pared by 0 bases and J by 5 bases, with 8 bases of the junction left unmatched. This CDR3 comprises 16 residues. The DNA for the CDR3 is TGTGCCAGCAGCTTGGAACAGCGGGGGCTGCAAGATACGCAGTATTTT. It encodes CASSLEQRGLQDTQYF.

This clonotype has only a few counts. V is TRBV20-1 and J is TRBJ2-5; the match to TRBD1 covers 7 bases. Germline V gene data show CDR1 as DFQATT and CDR2 as SNEGSKA (reference sequence). Trimming at V came to 0 bases and at J to 4 bases, leaving 11 bases not matched to a gene. The CDR3 totals 16 residues. In nucleotides, the CDR3 is TGCAGTGCTAGAGATCCGGGACAGCAAGTAGGAGAGACCCAGTACTTC. Protein product: CSARDPGQQVGETQYF.

The chain uses TRBV12-3 or TRBV12-4 and TRBJ1-2, with a weak D call TRBD1 (6 bases). This CDR3 contains 15 residues. The V end lost 7 bases, the J end lost 8 bases, and 23 bases lay between the germline ends. CDR3 amino acids: CASIPPGQGNYGYTF. Here the CDR3 DNA reads TGTGCCAGCATTCCTCCCGGGCAGGGGAATTACGGCTACACCTTC.

This clonotype was picked up a small number of times. This chain connects TRBV29-1 to TRBJ2-1, with a tentative D call TRBD2 (5 bases). There are 13 residues in the CDR3. The germline gives CDR1 SQVTM, CDR2 ANQGSEA. Trimming took 3 bases from V and 6 from J, leaving 12 bases between them. The CDR3 DNA follows: TGCAGCGTTGAGGTTCGGGAAGGCAATGAGCAGTTCTTC. It translates to CSVEVREGNEQFF.

This clonotype was recorded at least ten times. The J gene is TRBJ1-2, the V gene TRBV12-3 or TRBV12-4; D is unclear. Between the trimmed V and J ends, which lost 7 bases and 4 bases, there was a span of 7 bases. The length of the CDR3 is 11 residues. Here the CDR3 reads CASTVLYGYTF. The CDR3 coding sequence is TGTGCCAGCACGGTCCTCTATGGCTACACCTTC.

This clonotype was seen ten or more times. The chain uses TRBV12-3 or TRBV12-4 and TRBJ2-1; D uncertain. V gave up 3 bases and J gave up 4 bases, with 7 bases separating them. This CDR3 comprises 13 residues. As DNA, the CDR3 is TGTGCCAGCAGTTTCGGTGGGTACAATGAGCAGTTCTTC. Amino acid sequence: CASSFGGYNEQFF.

Only a few counts were recorded for this clonotype. The V gene is TRBV4-3, the J gene TRBJ2-3; the match to TRBD2 covers 13 bases. The CDR3 is made up of 15 amino acids. Trimming at V came to 5 bases and at J to 6 bases, leaving 5 bases not matched to a gene. Germline V gene lookup returns CDR1 LGHNA and CDR2 YSLEER. In DNA form, the CDR3 reads TGCGCCAGCAGCACTAGCGGGAGGGCCGGGGATACGCAGTATTTT. Protein sequence: CASSTSGRAGDTQYF.

This clonotype showed up just a few times. This chain joins TRBV7-8 and TRBJ1-4; no definite D call. Germline V gives CDR1 SGHVS, CDR2 FQNEAQ. The V gene lost 3 bases and the J gene lost 2 bases, with 16 bases spanning the gap. The CDR3 totals 17 residues. CDR3 DNA: TGTGCCAGCAGCTTTCCTAGGGCCTCGCGGACTAATGAAAAACTGTTTTTT. It yields the protein CASSFPRASRTNEKLFF.

The sample holds a few counts of this clonotype. This chain connects TRBV7-2 to TRBJ2-3, with 8 bases matching TRBD2. Looked up from germline, CDR1 is SGHTA and CDR2 is FQGNSA. The CDR3 is 16 residues long. V shed 0 bases and J 0 bases; nucleotides not matched to a gene: 2. The CDR3 nucleotides read TGTGCCAGCAGCTTAGCAGCGGGAGTGAGCACAGATACGCAGTATTTT. This gives the protein CASSLAAGVSTDTQYF.

This clonotype showed up many times. The gene calls are TRBV7-8 and TRBJ1-4; no clear D. Germline values: CDR1 SGHVS, CDR2 FQNEAQ. This CDR3 is built from 16 residues. Trimming took 0 bases from V and 2 from J, leaving 10 bases between them. CDR3 in DNA: TGTGCCAGCAGCTTAGCCCGGGTCAGGACTAATGAAAAACTGTTTTTT. Its translation: CASSLARVRTNEKLFF.

A few counts support this clonotype. The chain is built from TRBV29-1 and TRBJ1-5; D is ambiguous. Germline values: CDR1 SQVTM, CDR2 ANQGSEA. Trimming removed 4 bases at V and 7 bases at J, with 11 bases between. The CDR3 loop spans 12 amino acids. The CDR3: CSVGDIGQPQHF. CDR3 nucleotide sequence: TGCAGCGTTGGAGACATTGGCCAGCCCCAGCATTTT.

The chain couples TRBV3-1 to TRBJ2-3; D remains ambiguous. This CDR3 contains 13 residues. Germline V gene lookup returns CDR1 LGHDT and CDR2 YNNKEL (reference sequence). V lost 3 bases and J lost 2, with 6 bases in between. In nucleotides, the CDR3 is TGTGCCAGCAGCCAGGCAAACACAGATACGCAGTATTTT. Translating gives CASSQANTDTQYF.

This sequence joins TRBV27 and TRBJ2-3, with unresolved D. Between the trimmed V and J ends, which lost 5 bases and 0 bases, there was a span of 12 bases. Per germline, CDR1 MNHEY and CDR2 SMNVEV (reference sequence). The CDR3 length is 15 residues. The CDR3 bases are TGTGCCAGCAGTCGATCGGTTTCTAGCACAGATACGCAGTATTTT. This codes for CASSRSVSSTDTQYF.

This clonotype was counted a few times. The chain links TRBV10-3 to TRBJ2-5, with D possibly being TRBD1 or TRBD2 (5 bases each). V gave up 8 bases and J gave up 2 bases, with 12 bases separating them. Germline CDR1 and CDR2: ENHRY and SYGVKD. This CDR3 region has 13 residues. CDR3 residues: CAIGLGDQETQYF. The CDR3, as DNA: TGTGCCATCGGGCTGGGGGATCAAGAGACCCAGTACTTC.

This clonotype was picked up a small number of times. A much larger clonotype is one base distant, so this may be a read error. The V gene is TRBV7-2, the J gene TRBJ2-6; D not resolved. CDR1 SGHTA and CDR2 FQGNSA come from the germline V gene. V lost 7 bases to trimming and J lost 0 bases, with 4 bases between them. The CDR3 has 13 residues. The CDR3 reads CASNPSGANVLTF. The DNA of the CDR3 is TGTGCCAGCAATCCCTCTGGGGCCAACGTCCTGACTTTC.

There are many counts of this clonotype. The chain links TRBV7-2 to TRBJ2-7; no firm D call. The CDR3 is 12 residues long. V lost 4 bases, J lost 6 bases, and 10 bases lay in between. Germline CDR1 reads SGHTA; CDR2 reads FQGNSA. The CDR3 protein is CASSSPAAEQYF. Here the CDR3 DNA reads TGTGCCAGCAGCTCCCCCGCCGCCGAGCAGTACTTC.